The T cell receptor beta chain under discussion was sequenced for a study of response to subunit inactivated influenza vaccine. Findings and caveats of the study: With each seasonal influenza vaccination, the authors suggested, few new T cells are recruited.

TCRdb reprocessed the RT-PCR reads via MiXCR and lists one record per CDR3 protein. The sample records around 760,000 distinct CDR3 sequences, about 14% being singletons. This clonotype occurred a few times. The antigen is not known. CDR3 length: 15 amino acids. Looked up from germline, CDR1 is SGHRS and CDR2 is YFSETQ. Trimming left V 0 bases short and J 2 bases short, with 9 bases between. The clonotype originates from a man aged 45 to 65 who received an inactivated influenza vaccine. The sample in question was PBMCs from blood, obtained around 15 days before vaccination. The chain joins TRBV5-1 to TRBJ2-1, with D perhaps TRBD1 (6 bases). CDR3 in amino acids: CASSLAPGAYNEQFF. CDR3 nucleotide sequence: TGCGCCAGCAGCTTGGCCCCAGGGGCCTACAATGAGCAGTTCTTC.